A selection of T cell receptor beta chains follows, all from one sample in a study of blood T cell repertoires in COVID-19. TCRdb keeps only in-frame clones here, not all; method: immunoSEQ multiplex PCR. The repertoire holds 150,000 to 200,000 clones, with 65% to 85% as singletons. The sequenced material came from peripheral blood. These receptors all come from a man aged 55 to 70 with active or convalescent COVID-19. Both conserved end residues are trimmed from each CDR3.

cdr3_aa	v_call	j_call
ASSVGALGLALKDSDTQY	TRBV9	TRBJ2-3
ASSPGTGSSYEQY	TRBV27	TRBJ2-7
ASSLRGGTDTQY	TRBV7-3	TRBJ2-3
ASSEDWGDQY	TRBV2	TRBJ2-7
ASSLGRGRDEQY	TRBV7-2	TRBJ2-7
ASSIQGTTGELF	TRBV18	TRBJ2-2
ASSLTYTQY	TRBV7-3	TRBJ2-3
ASRVGREESTQY	TRBV7-2	TRBJ2-3
ATSRGTSGRGYNEQF	TRBV15	TRBJ2-1
ASSTGTAMPQH	TRBV5-8	TRBJ1-5
ASSQVGLGNQPQH	TRBV4-1	TRBJ1-5
ASSSVLAAQETQY	TRBV7-2	TRBJ2-5
ASSFFQGNEQY	TRBV6-5	TRBJ2-7
ASSLGAGRANYGYT	TRBV5-6	TRBJ1-2
ASSWGGASPLH	TRBV12-3/TRBV12-4	TRBJ1-6
AWSRGSSYNEQF	TRBV30	TRBJ2-1